This TCR beta chain originates from a study of blood T cell repertoires in COVID-19. This CDR3 has 14 residues. Germline assignment: CDR1 LNHDA and CDR2 SQIVND (reference sequence). The germline V and J ends were trimmed by 8 bases and 0 bases, with 11 bases remaining between them. Generated by immunoSEQ multiplex PCR, the TCRdb table keeps only in-frame clones and is missing some. The sample includes 150,000 to 200,000 clones, about 87% of them seen just once. This clone was observed once. This chain joins TRBV19 and TRBJ2-1; D might be TRBD1 (6 bases). Sequenced: peripheral blood. This sequence was found in a woman under 30 who had recovered from COVID-19. The CDR3 DNA reads as TGTGCCAGTGCAGGGGCGAACTCCTACAATGAGCAGTTCTTC. The encoded protein is CASAGANSYNEQFF. Full variable domain (missing parts from reference TRBV19 and TRBJ2-1): DGGITQSPKYLFRKEGQNVTLSCEQNLNHDAMYWYRQDPGQGLRLIYYSQIVNDFQKGDIAEGYSVSREKKESFPLTVTSAQKNPTAFYLCASAGANSYNEQFFGPGTRLTVL.